Below, 10 T cell receptor beta chains from the same sample are listed, as sequenced in a study of cytomegalovirus exposure and HLA in healthy donors. PCR primers comprised 60 Vbeta and 13 Jbeta primers. TCRdb keeps only in-frame clones here, not all; method: immunoSEQ multiplex PCR. This sample has about 160,000 clones, with roughly 80% found just once. The sequenced sample consisted of PBMCs. The receptors come from a male donor in good health and CMV-seropositive.

V is TRBV13 and J is TRBJ2-3; 8 bases line up with TRBD1. The germline CDR1 and CDR2 sequences are PRHDT and FYEKMQ (reference sequence). The J segment lost 1 base and the V segment lost 0 bases, leaving 0 bases of the junction unmatched. There are 15 residues in the CDR3. CDR3 coding DNA: TGTGCCAGCAGCTTAGGGACAGGGGGCACAGATACGCAGTATTTT. This translates into CASSLGTGGTDTQYF. The entire variable domain, with the rest obtained from reference TRBV13 and TRBJ2-3, is as follows: AAGVIQSPRHLIKEKRETATLKCYPIPRHDTVYWYQQGPGQDPQFLISFYEKMQSDKGSIPDRFSAQQFSDYHSELNMSSLELGDSALYFCASSLGTGGTDTQYFGPGTRLTVL.

The chain combines TRBV5-6 with TRBJ1-1; D call uncertain. CDR3 length: 14 residues. The V and J ends lost 1 base and 8 bases respectively, with 15 bases between them. The V gene's germline CDR1 is SGHDT and CDR2 YYEEEE. The CDR3 DNA sequence: TGTGCCAGCAGCTTGCCCGGGGAACGGAAGGAAGCTTTCTTT. Residues: CASSLPGERKEAFF.

J is TRBJ1-2 and V is TRBV2; 9 nucleotides align to TRBD1. Germline lookup yields CDR1 SNHLY and CDR2 FYNNEI. This CDR3 is 13 amino acids long. The ends lost 8 bases at V and 8 bases at J; junction bases unmatched: 9. The CDR3 DNA reads as TGTGCCAGCCGTAGAGACAGGGGGAACGGCTACACCTTC. Its protein product is CASRRDRGNGYTF.

The chain uses TRBV18 and TRBJ2-6; no firm D call. Germline loops: CDR1 KGHSH, CDR2 LQKENI. The ends were cut back, 3 bases at V and 0 bases at J, with 3 bases in the middle. CDR3 size: 14 residues. The CDR3 spells CASSPGSGANVLTF. The DNA for the CDR3 is TGTGCCAGCTCACCCGGCTCTGGGGCCAACGTCCTGACTTTC.

This clone was detected once. V and J are TRBV10-3 and TRBJ2-3; a possible D gene is TRBD2 (6 bases). The length of the CDR3 is 15 residues. Germline-derived CDR1 and CDR2 are ENHRY and SYGVKD. As DNA, the CDR3 is TGTGCTTCAGGGAGTCAGGTAACGGGGGCAGATACGCAGTATTTT. Its translation: CASGSQVTGADTQYF.

This chain connects TRBV6-1 to TRBJ1-1; TRBD1 matches at 12 bases. After removal of 1 base from V and 3 bases from J, the junction contained 9 bases not matched to a gene. Germline V gives CDR1 MNHNS, CDR2 SASEGT. The CDR3 is 18 residues long. For the CDR3, the DNA is TGTGCCAGCAGTGAAGTTCCGGGACAGGGGGCTTTGTACACTGAAGCTTTCTTT. Translation gives CASSEVPGQGALYTEAFF.

Note on this clone: An end of the junction does not agree with germline; a read error may underlie this. V usage is TRBV7-2 and J usage is TRBJ1-5, with a possible D match to TRBD1 (6 bases). Germline CDR1 reads SGHTA; CDR2 reads FQGNSA. The CDR3 extends over 13 amino acids. As DNA, the CDR3 is TGTGCCAGCGCTACACAGGGTAATCAGCCCCGGCATTTT. Encoded protein: CASATQGNQPRHF.

The chain uses TRBV5-4 and TRBJ1-2; 8 positions match TRBD1. Per germline, CDR1 SGHNT and CDR2 YYREEE (reference sequence). CDR3 length equals 17 residues. Trimming cost V 3 bases and J 0 bases; bases outside gene matches: 10. CDR3 nucleotides: TGTGCCAGCAGCTGGAAGCACGGACAGGGAACTAACTATGGCTACACCTTC. It encodes CASSWKHGQGTNYGYTF. The full variable domain, its missing parts supplied by reference TRBV5-4 and TRBJ1-2, is ETGVTQSPTHLIKTRGQQVTLRCSSQSGHNTVSWYQQALGQGPQFIFQYYREEENGRGNFPPRFSGLQFPNYSSELNVNALELDDSALYLCASSWKHGQGTNYGYTFGSGTRLTVV.

The chain recombines TRBV11-3 with TRBJ2-5; D possibly corresponds to TRBD1 (6 bases). CDR1 is SGHNT, CDR2 YENEEA, per germline. The CDR3 covers 15 residues. V lost 6 bases, J lost 1 base, and 15 bases lay in between. DNA of the CDR3: TGTGCCAGCAGTTCCGACCTGGACAGCCAAGAGACCCAGTACTTC. This sequence encodes CASSSDLDSQETQYF.

This chain connects TRBV19 to TRBJ1-3; D gene ambiguous. V lost 2 bases and J lost 0, with 8 bases in between. The CDR3 runs to 15 residues. Germline V gives CDR1 LNHDA, CDR2 SQIVND (reference sequence). CDR3 region: CASSITGASGNTIYF. The CDR3 DNA sequence: TGTGCCAGTAGTATAACTGGAGCCTCTGGAAACACCATATATTTT.